There are many counts of the clone carrying this T cell receptor (beta chain). Its specificity is unknown. TCR beta CDR3 regions were amplified from RNA. The TCR CDR3 first-round RT-PCR relied on the HTBI primer set. MiXCR, applied by TCRdb to the multiplex PCR reads, yields one record per CDR3 protein. The sample consists of 300,000 to 400,000 distinct CDR3 sequences, 14% of them appearing once. The sample belongs to a study of T cells in Graves' hyperthyroidism and ophthalmopathy. Study-level results: The model foresaw ophthalmopathy a median approximately 6.1 months prior to onset.

Fresh 10 ml peripheral blood yielded PBMCs. The germline CDR1 and CDR2 sequences are GTSNPN and SVGIG (reference sequence). The CDR3 has 14 amino acids. V lost 1 base and J lost 4, with 13 bases in between. This clonotype was sampled from a woman in her twenties or thirties with Graves' hyperthyroidism. Sequencing was performed on blood. The rearrangement links TRBV30 to TRBJ1-2, with D hard to call. CDR3 DNA: TGTGCCTGGAGTGCTGAGGGCTACTCCTATGGCTACACCTTC. This encodes CAWSAEGYSYGYTF. Combining the CDR3 with reference TRBV30 and TRBJ1-2 gives the whole variable domain SQTIHQWPATLVQPVGSPLSLECTVEGTSNPNLYWYRQAAGRGLQLLFYSVGIGQISSEVPQNLSASRPQDRQFILSSKKLLLSDSGFYLCAWSAEGYSYGYTFGSGTRLTVV.